This T cell receptor beta chain was sequenced for a study of cytomegalovirus exposure and HLA in healthy donors. V was pared by 2 bases and J by 6 bases, with 9 bases of the junction left unmatched. CDR1 and CDR2 from the germline V gene are SGHTA and FQGNSA. This CDR3 region has 17 residues. Repertoires were generated with immunoSEQ multiplex PCR, while TCRdb's copy carries only in-frame clones and drops some. The sample has 97,000 or so clones, more than 75% seen once. The clonotype was recovered from a man aged 18 to 35 in good health and CMV-seropositive. The genes are TRBV7-2 and TRBJ2-2, with 10 nucleotides matching TRBD1. Sequencing was carried out using PBMCs. CDR3 protein: CASSLYGTGVRAGELFF. The CDR3 DNA reads as TGTGCCAGCAGCTTATACGGGACAGGGGTGCGAGCCGGGGAGCTGTTTTTT.